This T cell receptor (beta chain) came from a study of cytomegalovirus exposure and HLA in healthy donors. Trimming removed 4 bases from V and 2 bases from J, with 9 bases in between. Germline V gives CDR1 SNHLY, CDR2 FYNNEI. CDR3 size: 14 residues. Measured with immunoSEQ multiplex PCR; TCRdb has only the in-frame clones, and not every one. The sample shows about 82,000 clones, about 92% of them seen only once. The sample taken for sequencing was PBMCs. This receptor was taken from a man in his late teens or twenties in good health and CMV-seronegative. The rearrangement uses TRBV2 and TRBJ1-3; no reliable D call. This CDR3 is CASSGESAGNTIYF. CDR3 sequence (DNA): TGTGCCAGCAGTGGAGAGTCGGCTGGAAACACCATATATTTT.